These 6 T cell receptor beta chains originate from one sample sequenced in a study of technical replicates of blood from a handful of donors. Data came from immunoSEQ multiplex PCR; TCRdb stores just in-frame clones and leaves some out. Of 75,000 to 95,000 clones detected, 90% to 97% appear once; the ten largest clones hold roughly 0.36%. The specimen was T cells isolated from PBMCs. These receptors were taken from a human donor in good health.

The chain combines TRBV6-5 with TRBJ1-1; the D is unclear. CDR1 and CDR2 (germline): MNHEY, SVGAGI. This CDR3 region has 12 residues. V was shortened by 6 bases and J by 4 bases, with 9 bases between the two germline ends. The CDR3 DNA reads TGTGCCAGCAGGAGGGAAGCCACTGAAGCTTTCTTT. Its protein product is CASRREATEAFF.

The V gene is TRBV19, the J gene TRBJ1-4; D ambiguous. Trimming took 1 base from V and 11 from J, leaving 8 bases between them. The length of the CDR3 is 12 residues. The germline gives CDR1 LNHDA, CDR2 SQIVND (reference sequence). The CDR3, as DNA: TGTGCCAGTAGTATAGTCGAGTCCAAACTGTTTTTT. This gives the protein CASSIVESKLFF.

The chain is built from TRBV7-3 and TRBJ2-2; maybe TRBD1 (6 bases). V was cut by 6 bases and J by 4 bases, with 15 bases left in between. CDR1 is SGHTA and CDR2 is FQGTGA in the germline V gene. This CDR3 contains 15 residues. The CDR3 DNA follows: TGTGCCAGCAGGCAACAGGGTCGGAGCACCGGGGAGCTGTTTTTT. Its protein is CASRQQGRSTGELFF.

The J gene is TRBJ2-7, the V gene TRBV2, with 9 bases identical to TRBD1. From germline, CDR1 is SNHLY and CDR2 FYNNEI. The CDR3 runs 15 residues. V lost 7 bases and J lost 4; bases outside the gene matches: 11. This CDR3 is CASTSEQGALYEQYF. The CDR3 DNA sequence: TGTGCCAGCACGTCGGAACAGGGGGCGTTGTACGAGCAGTACTTC.

V gene TRBV23-1 combines with J gene TRBJ1-2; TRBD1 agrees at 7 bases. TRBV23-1 is an ORF for which the function is uncertain. The CDR3 contains 13 residues. The V gene end was trimmed by 8 bases and the J gene end by 5 bases; junction bases not matched to a gene: 8. CDR3 in DNA: TGCGCCAGCCTAGGGGGCTCTGGGTATGGCTACACCTTC. This codes for CASLGGSGYGYTF.

In DNA, the CDR3 is TGCGCCAGCAGCCAGGGGAAGAACACTGAAGCTTTCTTT. Its protein is CASSQGKNTEAFF. The genes are TRBV5-1 and TRBJ1-1, with a weak D call TRBD1 (6 bases). CDR1 and CDR2 (germline): SGHRS, YFSETQ. The CDR3 runs 13 residues. The V end lost 4 bases, the J end lost 1 base, and 8 bases lay between the germline ends.